The T cell receptor (beta chain) under discussion was sequenced for a study of shared clonotypes between healthy human individuals. Sequencing used immunoSEQ multiplex PCR; TCRdb keeps in-frame clones, though not all of them. The sample lists over a million clones; approximately 97% were seen once. A CD45RA+ naive subset and a CD45RA-negative memory subset were split from CD4+ cells. Trimming stripped 4 bases from V and 6 bases from J, with 17 bases between. This CDR3 comprises 14 residues. CDR1 and CDR2 from the germline V gene are SGHTS and YDEGEE. This clone appeared once. Its antigen remains unidentified. Findings and caveats of the study: Although depth was large, rarefaction showed that sequencing of the sorted subsets was incomplete. An anticipated effect of sequencing depth on clonotype sharing among donors was recognized.

The sample taken for sequencing was naive CD4+ T cells sorted from blood. The subset denotes: CD45RA+ positively selected. The origin of this receptor is a young man in good health. The chain carries TRBV5-8 and TRBJ2-7; D may be TRBD1 (6 bases). CDR3 protein: CASSPGHPPLEQYF. The CDR3 nucleotides read TGTGCCAGCAGCCCGGGACATCCCCCCCTCGAGCAGTACTTC.